This entry concerns a single T cell receptor (beta chain). The data stem from a study of blood T cell repertoires in COVID-19. Study-wide background: T cells, B-cell-depleted T cells, or PBMCs supplied cDNA or gDNA.

Between the trimmed V and J ends, which lost 2 bases and 5 bases, there was a span of 4 bases. This CDR3 has 11 amino acids. Germline CDR1 DFQATT, CDR2 SNEGSKA (reference sequence). Original processing methods: By means of reference gene primer amplification, nucleated cell counts were estimated. The assay was immunoSEQ multiplex PCR, and TCRdb's table has in-frame clones only and misses some. V and J calls and clone size follow that table, whereas D and trimming were derived from the DNA. The repertoire consists of 100,000 or so clones, with roughly 82% occurring once and the leading ten covering more than 15%.

This TCR was sampled from an elderly man with acute or convalescent COVID-19. This chain joins TRBV20-1 and TRBJ1-5; no firm D call. Sequencing was done on a sample of peripheral blood. The CDR3 reads CSARRDQPQHF. The DNA for the CDR3 is TGCAGTGCTAGACGGGATCAGCCCCAGCATTTT.